This TCR beta chain was captured in a study of T cell responses to AZD1222 COVID-19 vaccine. Study-level results: Regions 160-218 and 743-854 held dominance among vaccine-associated CD4 TCRs, which spanned spike. Per reports, nearly half of all spike-specific TCRs target regions that are unmutated in variants. Seropositive status at baseline applied to only six AZD1222 recipients. In all cases, repertoires were sampled only after the peak T cell response.

Points on this clone: Its antigen is undetermined.

Produced via immunoSEQ multiplex PCR; TCRdb's table is partial and in-frame only. The data contain 90,000 to 150,000 clones, just over 90% of them singletons. This sequence originates from an adult in good health. The sample consisted of peripheral blood, taken on day 0 of AZD1222 vaccination.

The CDR3 DNA reads as TGTGCCAGTAGTCCTCCCAGGACAGGGGGCGATCAGCCCCAGCATTTT. Its protein product is CASSPPRTGGDQPQHF. The chain employs TRBV19 and TRBJ1-5; 11 bases align to TRBD1. Trimming cost V 5 bases and J 5 bases; bases outside gene matches: 8. Germline lookup yields CDR1 LNHDA and CDR2 SQIVND (reference sequence). The CDR3 extends over 16 amino acids. The full variable domain, completed using reference TRBV19 and TRBJ1-5, is DGGITQSPKYLFRKEGQNVTLSCEQNLNHDAMYWYRQDPGQGLRLIYYSQIVNDFQKGDIAEGYSVSREKKESFPLTVTSAQKNPTAFYLCASSPPRTGGDQPQHFGDGTRLSIL.